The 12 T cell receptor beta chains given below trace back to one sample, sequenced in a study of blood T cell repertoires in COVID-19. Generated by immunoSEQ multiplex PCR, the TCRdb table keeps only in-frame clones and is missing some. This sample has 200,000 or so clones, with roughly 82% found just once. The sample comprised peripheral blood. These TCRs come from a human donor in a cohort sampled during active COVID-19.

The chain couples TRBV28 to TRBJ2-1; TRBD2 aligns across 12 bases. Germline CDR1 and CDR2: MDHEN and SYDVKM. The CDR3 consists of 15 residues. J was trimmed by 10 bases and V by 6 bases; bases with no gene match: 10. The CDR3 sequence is CASRFGLAGGPEQFF. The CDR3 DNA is TGTGCCAGCAGGTTCGGGCTAGCGGGAGGGCCAGAGCAGTTCTTC.

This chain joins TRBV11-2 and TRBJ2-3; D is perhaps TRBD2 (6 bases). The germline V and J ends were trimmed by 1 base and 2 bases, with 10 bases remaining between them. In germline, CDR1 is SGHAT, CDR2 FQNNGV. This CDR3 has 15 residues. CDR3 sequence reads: CASSLVGGVTDTQYF. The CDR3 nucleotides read TGTGCCAGCAGCTTAGTCGGCGGGGTCACAGATACGCAGTATTTT. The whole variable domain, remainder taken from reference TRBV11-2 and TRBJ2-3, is EAGVAQSPRYKIIEKRQSVAFWCNPISGHATLYWYQQILGQGPKLLIQFQNNGVVDDSQLPKDRFSAERLKGVDSTLKIQPAKLEDSAVYLCASSLVGGVTDTQYFGPGTRLTVL.

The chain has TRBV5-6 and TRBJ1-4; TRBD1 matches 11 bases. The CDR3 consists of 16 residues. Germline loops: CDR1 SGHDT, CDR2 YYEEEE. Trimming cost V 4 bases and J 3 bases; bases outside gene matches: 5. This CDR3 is CASSKGQGVANEKLFF. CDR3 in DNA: TGTGCCAGCAGCAAGGGACAGGGGGTAGCTAATGAAAAACTGTTTTTT.

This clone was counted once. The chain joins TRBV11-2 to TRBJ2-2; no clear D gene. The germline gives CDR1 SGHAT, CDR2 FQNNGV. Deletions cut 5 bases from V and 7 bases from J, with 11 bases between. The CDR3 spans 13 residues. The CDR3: CASSPRNDGELFF. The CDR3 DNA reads TGTGCCAGCAGCCCCAGGAATGACGGGGAGCTGTTTTTT.

The CDR3 reads CASSQPLGLAGGLANEQFF. The CDR3 nucleotides read TGTGCCAGCAGCCAGCCATTAGGACTAGCGGGAGGGCTTGCGAATGAGCAGTTCTTC. V usage is TRBV3-1 (or the pseudogene TRBV3-2) and J usage is TRBJ2-1; 15 bases are shared with TRBD2. Germline V CDR1 and CDR2: LGHDT, YNNKEL (reference sequence). The CDR3 extends over 19 amino acids. V lost 3 bases, J lost 7 bases, and 13 bases stayed unmatched.

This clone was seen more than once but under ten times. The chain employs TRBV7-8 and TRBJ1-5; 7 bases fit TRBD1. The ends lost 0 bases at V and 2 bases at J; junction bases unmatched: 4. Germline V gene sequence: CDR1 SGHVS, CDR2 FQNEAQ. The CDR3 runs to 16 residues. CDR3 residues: CASSLASGTGNQPQHF. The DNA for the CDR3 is TGTGCCAGCAGCTTAGCGTCCGGGACAGGCAATCAGCCCCAGCATTTT.

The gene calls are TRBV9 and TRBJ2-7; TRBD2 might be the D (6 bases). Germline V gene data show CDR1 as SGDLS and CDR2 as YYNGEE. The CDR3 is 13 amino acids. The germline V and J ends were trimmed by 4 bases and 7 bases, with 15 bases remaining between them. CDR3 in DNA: TGTGCCAGCAGCTACCGGGACGCGGGGGAGCAGTACTTC. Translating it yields CASSYRDAGEQYF.

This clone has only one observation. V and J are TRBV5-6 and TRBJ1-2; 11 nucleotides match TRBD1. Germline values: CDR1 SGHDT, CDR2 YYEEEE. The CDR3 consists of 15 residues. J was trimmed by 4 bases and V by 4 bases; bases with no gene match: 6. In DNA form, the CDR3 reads TGTGCCAGCAGCCCCGGGACAGGGGGGTTCTATGGCTACACCTTC. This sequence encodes CASSPGTGGFYGYTF.

CDR3 in DNA: TGTGCCAGCACACAGGCAGGGGGTACCTACGAGCAGTACTTC. Encoded protein: CASTQAGGTYEQYF. V is TRBV6-5 and J is TRBJ2-7, with 7 nucleotides matching TRBD1. The CDR3 extends over 14 amino acids. The germline V gene encodes CDR1 MNHEY and CDR2 SVGAGI. Trimming took 7 bases from V and 2 from J; bases not matched to a gene: 8.

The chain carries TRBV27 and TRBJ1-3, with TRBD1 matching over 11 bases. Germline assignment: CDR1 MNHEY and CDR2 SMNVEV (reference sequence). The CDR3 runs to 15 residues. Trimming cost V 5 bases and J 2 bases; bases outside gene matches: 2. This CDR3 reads CASSPDRGPGNTIYF. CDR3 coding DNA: TGTGCCAGCAGTCCGGACAGGGGGCCTGGAAACACCATATATTTT.

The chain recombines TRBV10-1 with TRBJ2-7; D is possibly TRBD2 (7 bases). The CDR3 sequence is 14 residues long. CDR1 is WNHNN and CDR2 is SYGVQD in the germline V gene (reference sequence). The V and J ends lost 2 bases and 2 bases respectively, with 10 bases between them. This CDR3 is CASSEGGAPYEQYF. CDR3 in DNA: TGCGCCAGCAGTGAGGGGGGGGCCCCCTACGAGCAGTACTTC.

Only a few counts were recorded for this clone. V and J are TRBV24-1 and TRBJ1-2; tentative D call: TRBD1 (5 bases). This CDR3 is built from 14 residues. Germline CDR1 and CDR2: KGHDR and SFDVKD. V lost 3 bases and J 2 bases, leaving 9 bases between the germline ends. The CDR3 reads CATSDLGRNYGYTF. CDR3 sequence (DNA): TGTGCCACCAGTGATCTGGGGCGGAACTATGGCTACACCTTC.